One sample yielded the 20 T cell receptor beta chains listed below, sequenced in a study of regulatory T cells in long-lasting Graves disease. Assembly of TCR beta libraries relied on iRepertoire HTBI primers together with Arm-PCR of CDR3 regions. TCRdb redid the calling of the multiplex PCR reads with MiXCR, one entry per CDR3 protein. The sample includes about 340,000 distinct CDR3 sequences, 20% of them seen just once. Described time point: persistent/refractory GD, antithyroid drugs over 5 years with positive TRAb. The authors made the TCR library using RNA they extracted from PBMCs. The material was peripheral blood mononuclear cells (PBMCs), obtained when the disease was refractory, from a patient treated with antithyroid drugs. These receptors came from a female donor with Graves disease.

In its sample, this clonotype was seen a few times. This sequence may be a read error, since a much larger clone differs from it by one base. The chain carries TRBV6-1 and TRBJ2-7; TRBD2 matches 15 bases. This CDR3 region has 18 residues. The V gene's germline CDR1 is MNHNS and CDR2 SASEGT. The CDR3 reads CAGSEGLAGGPVAAEQYF. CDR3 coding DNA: TGTGCCGGCAGTGAGGGACTAGCGGGAGGCCCTGTCGCGGCCGAGCAGTACTTC.

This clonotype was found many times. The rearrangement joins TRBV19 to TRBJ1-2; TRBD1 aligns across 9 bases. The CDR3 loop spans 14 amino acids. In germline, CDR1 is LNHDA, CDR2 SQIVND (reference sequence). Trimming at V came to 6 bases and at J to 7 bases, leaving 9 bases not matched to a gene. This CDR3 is CASRPQGAQGGYTF. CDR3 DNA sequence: TGTGCCAGTAGACCACAGGGGGCGCAAGGTGGCTACACCTTC.

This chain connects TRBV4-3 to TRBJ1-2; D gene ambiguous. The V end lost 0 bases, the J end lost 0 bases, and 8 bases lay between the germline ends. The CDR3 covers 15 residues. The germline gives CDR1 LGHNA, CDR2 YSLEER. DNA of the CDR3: TGCGCCAGCAGCCAAGATTTCGGGACTAACTATGGCTACACCTTC. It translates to CASSQDFGTNYGYTF.

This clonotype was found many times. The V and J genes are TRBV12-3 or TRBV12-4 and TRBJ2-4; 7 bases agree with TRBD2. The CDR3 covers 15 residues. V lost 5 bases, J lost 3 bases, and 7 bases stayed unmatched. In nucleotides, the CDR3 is TGTGCCAGCAGTCGCCTTACTAGCGACAAAAACATTCAGTACTTC. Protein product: CASSRLTSDKNIQYF.

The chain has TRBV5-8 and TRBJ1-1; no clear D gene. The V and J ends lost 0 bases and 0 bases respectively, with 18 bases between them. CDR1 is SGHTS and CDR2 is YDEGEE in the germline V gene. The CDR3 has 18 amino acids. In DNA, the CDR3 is TGTGCCAGCAGCTTGGAGGCAGGTTACGGTAGGATGAACACTGAAGCTTTCTTT. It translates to CASSLEAGYGRMNTEAFF.

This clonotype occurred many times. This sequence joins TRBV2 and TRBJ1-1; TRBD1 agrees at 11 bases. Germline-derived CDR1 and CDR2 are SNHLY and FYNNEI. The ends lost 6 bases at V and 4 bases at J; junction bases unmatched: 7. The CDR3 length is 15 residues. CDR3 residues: CASSNGQGAGTEAFF. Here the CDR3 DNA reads TGTGCCAGCAGCAACGGACAGGGGGCGGGCACTGAAGCTTTCTTT.

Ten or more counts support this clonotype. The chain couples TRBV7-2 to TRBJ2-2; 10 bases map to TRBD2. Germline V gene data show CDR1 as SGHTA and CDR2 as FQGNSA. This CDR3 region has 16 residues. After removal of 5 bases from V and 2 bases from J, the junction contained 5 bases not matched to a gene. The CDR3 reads CASSVRTSGNTGELFF. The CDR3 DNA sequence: TGTGCCAGCAGCGTTCGGACTAGCGGAAACACCGGGGAGCTGTTTTTT.

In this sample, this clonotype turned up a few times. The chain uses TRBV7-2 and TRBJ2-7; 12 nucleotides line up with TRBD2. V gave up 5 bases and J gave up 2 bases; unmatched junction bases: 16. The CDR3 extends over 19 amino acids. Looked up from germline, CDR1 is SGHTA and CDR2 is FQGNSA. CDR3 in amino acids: CASSRIGLAGTKQAYEQYF. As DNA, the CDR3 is TGTGCCAGCAGCCGGATCGGACTAGCGGGGACGAAACAGGCCTACGAGCAGTACTTC.

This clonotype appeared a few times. The CDR3 sequence is CSARGGGPSGNTIYF. CDR3 nucleotide sequence: TGCAGTGCTAGGGGAGGTGGGCCCTCTGGAAACACCATATATTTT. The rearrangement links TRBV20-1 to TRBJ1-3; D is uncertain. The germline V gene has CDR1 DFQATT and CDR2 SNEGSKA (reference sequence). Deletions cut 3 bases from V and 0 bases from J, with 12 bases between. This CDR3 region has 15 residues.

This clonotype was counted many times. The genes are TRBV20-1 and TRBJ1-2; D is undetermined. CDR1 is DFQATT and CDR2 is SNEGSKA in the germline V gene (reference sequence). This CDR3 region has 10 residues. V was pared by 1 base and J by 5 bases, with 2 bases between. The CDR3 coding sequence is TGCAGTGCTAGAGGATATGGCTACACCTTC. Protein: CSARGYGYTF.

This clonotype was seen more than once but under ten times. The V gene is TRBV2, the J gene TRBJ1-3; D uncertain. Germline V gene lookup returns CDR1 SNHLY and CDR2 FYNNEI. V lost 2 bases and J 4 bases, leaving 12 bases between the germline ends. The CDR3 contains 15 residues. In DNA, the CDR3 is TGTGCCAGCAGTGAATCCTTTCTACGCGGAAACACCATATATTTT. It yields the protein CASSESFLRGNTIYF.

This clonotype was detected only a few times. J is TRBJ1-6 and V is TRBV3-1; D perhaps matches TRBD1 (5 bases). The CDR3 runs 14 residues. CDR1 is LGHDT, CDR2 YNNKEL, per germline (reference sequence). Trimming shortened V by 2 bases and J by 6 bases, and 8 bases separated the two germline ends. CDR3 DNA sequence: TGTGCCAGCAGCCAATCGGACACTAATTCACCCCTCCACTTT. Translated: CASSQSDTNSPLHF.

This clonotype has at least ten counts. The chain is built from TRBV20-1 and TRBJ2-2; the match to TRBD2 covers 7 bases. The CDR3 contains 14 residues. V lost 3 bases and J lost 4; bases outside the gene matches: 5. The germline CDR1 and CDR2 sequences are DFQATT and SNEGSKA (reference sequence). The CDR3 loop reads CSASWGGGTGELFF. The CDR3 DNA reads TGCAGTGCTAGTTGGGGGGGAGGCACCGGGGAGCTGTTTTTT.

The CDR3 sequence: CASSLRRGLTGELFF. CDR3 bases: TGTGCCAGCAGCTTAAGGCGGGGATTGACCGGGGAGCTGTTTTTT. V is TRBV11-2 and J is TRBJ2-2, with TRBD2 as a possible D gene (6 bases). Germline V gene lookup returns CDR1 SGHAT and CDR2 FQNNGV. Trimming left V 2 bases short and J 5 bases short, with 12 bases between. This CDR3 comprises 15 residues.

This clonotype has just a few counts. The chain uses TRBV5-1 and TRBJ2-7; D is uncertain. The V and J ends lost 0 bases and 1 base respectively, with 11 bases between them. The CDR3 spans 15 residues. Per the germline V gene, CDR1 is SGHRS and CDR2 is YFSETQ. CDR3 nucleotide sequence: TGCGCCAGCAGCTTGGCGGGTAGGGAATCCTACGAGCAGTACTTC. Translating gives CASSLAGRESYEQYF.

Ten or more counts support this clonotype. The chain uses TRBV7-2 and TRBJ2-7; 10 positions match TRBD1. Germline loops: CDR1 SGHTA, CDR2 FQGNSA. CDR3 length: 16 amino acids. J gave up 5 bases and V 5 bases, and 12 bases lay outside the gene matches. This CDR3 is CASSQRTGTGVHEQYF. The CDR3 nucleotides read TGTGCCAGCAGCCAAAGAACCGGGACAGGGGTACACGAGCAGTACTTC. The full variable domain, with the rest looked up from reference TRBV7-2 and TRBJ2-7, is GAGVSQSPSNKVTEKGKDVELRCDPISGHTALYWYRQSLGQGLEFLIYFQGNSAPDKSGLPSDRFSAERTGGSVSTLTIQRTQQEDSAVYLCASSQRTGTGVHEQYFGPGTRLTVT.

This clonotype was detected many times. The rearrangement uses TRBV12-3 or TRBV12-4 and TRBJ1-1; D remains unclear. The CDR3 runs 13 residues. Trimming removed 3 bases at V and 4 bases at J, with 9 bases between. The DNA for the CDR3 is TGTGCCAGCAGTTTTGTGCAGCGCACTGAAGCTTTCTTT. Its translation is CASSFVQRTEAFF.

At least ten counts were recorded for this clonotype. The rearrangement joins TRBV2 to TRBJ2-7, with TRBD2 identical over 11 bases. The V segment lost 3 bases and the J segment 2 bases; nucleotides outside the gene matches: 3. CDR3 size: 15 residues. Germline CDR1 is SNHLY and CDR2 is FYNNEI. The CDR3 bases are TGTGCCAGCAGTGAGGGACTAGCGGTTACCTACGAGCAGTACTTC. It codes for CASSEGLAVTYEQYF.

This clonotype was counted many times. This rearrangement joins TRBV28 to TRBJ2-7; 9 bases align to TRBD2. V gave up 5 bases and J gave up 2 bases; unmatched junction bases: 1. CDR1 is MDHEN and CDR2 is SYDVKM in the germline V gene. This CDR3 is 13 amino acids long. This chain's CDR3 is CASSRGRAYEQYF. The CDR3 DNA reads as TGTGCCAGCAGTCGCGGGAGGGCCTACGAGCAGTACTTC. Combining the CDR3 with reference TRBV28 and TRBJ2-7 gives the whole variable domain DVKVTQSSRYLVKRTGEKVFLECVQDMDHENMFWYRQDPGLGLRLIYFSYDVKMKEKGDIPEGYSVSREKKERFSLILESASTNQTSMYLCASSRGRAYEQYFGPGTRLTVT.

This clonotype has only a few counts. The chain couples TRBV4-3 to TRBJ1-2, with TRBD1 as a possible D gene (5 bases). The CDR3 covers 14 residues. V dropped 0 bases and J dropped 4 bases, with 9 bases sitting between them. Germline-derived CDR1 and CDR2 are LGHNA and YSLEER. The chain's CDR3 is CASSQEGQGYGYTF. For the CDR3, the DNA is TGCGCCAGCAGCCAAGAAGGGCAGGGCTATGGCTACACCTTC.